These 28 T cell receptor beta chains originate from one sample sequenced in a study of shared clonotypes between healthy human individuals. TCRdb's table, derived via immunoSEQ multiplex PCR, lists solely in-frame clones and lacks some. Among around 510,000 clones listed, around 95% were seen once. Material: naive CD4+ T cells sorted from blood. Regarding subset: CD45RA+ positively selected. These receptors were obtained from a woman under 40 in good health.

The chain links TRBV27 to TRBJ2-1; D ambiguous. Trimming left V 3 bases short and J 0 bases short, with 9 bases between. The CDR3 extends over 15 amino acids. The germline CDR1 and CDR2 sequences are MNHEY and SMNVEV (reference sequence). The CDR3 DNA follows: TGTGCCAGCAGTTTGAGCTGGAGCTCCTACAATGAGCAGTTCTTC. It specifies CASSLSWSSYNEQFF.

The rearrangement uses TRBV7-3 and TRBJ2-2, with 7 bases identical to TRBD1. CDR1 and CDR2 from the germline V gene are SGHTA and FQGTGA. The V gene end was trimmed by 2 bases and the J gene end by 4 bases; junction bases not matched to a gene: 7. The CDR3 is made up of 16 amino acids. Here the CDR3 reads CASSLHTGVGTGELFF. DNA for the CDR3: TGTGCCAGCAGCTTACATACAGGGGTCGGCACCGGGGAGCTGTTTTTT.

The chain joins TRBV2 to TRBJ2-1; 7 bases are a match to TRBD2. V trimming: 8 bases; J trimming: 9 bases; junction bases outside the gene matches: 10. The CDR3 runs to 13 residues. CDR1 is SNHLY, CDR2 FYNNEI, per germline. The CDR3 here is CASGWDYPPEQFF. The CDR3 DNA is TGTGCCAGCGGATGGGACTATCCACCTGAGCAGTTCTTC.

This clone was seen a handful of times. In the same sample, other DNA sequences code for this CDR3. J is TRBJ2-3 and V is TRBV7-9; D gene uncertain. V lost 3 bases and J lost 6, with 4 bases in between. The CDR3 has 11 amino acids. Germline V CDR1 and CDR2: SEHNR, FQNEAQ (reference sequence). The DNA for the CDR3 is TGTGCCAGCAGCTTTCAGGATACGCAGTATTTT. This translates into CASSFQDTQYF.

The chain uses TRBV9 and TRBJ1-3; no clear D. The V end was cut by 3 bases, the J end by 0 bases, with 7 bases between. CDR1 is SGDLS, CDR2 YYNGEE, per germline. The CDR3 has 14 amino acids. CDR3: CASSAPSSGNTIYF. The CDR3 nucleotides read TGTGCCAGCAGCGCTCCGTCCTCTGGAAACACCATATATTTT.

This chain joins TRBV5-5 and TRBJ2-7, with a weak D call TRBD1 (6 bases). Germline V lookup: CDR1 SGHKS, CDR2 YYEKEE (reference sequence). The CDR3 length is 13 residues. Trimming removed 2 bases at V and 2 bases at J, with 8 bases between. Written as DNA, the CDR3 is TGTGCCAGCAGCTTCAGGGGTACCTACGAGCAGTACTTC. Amino acids: CASSFRGTYEQYF.

This clone was counted a single time. V and J are TRBV28 and TRBJ1-5, with a possible D match to TRBD1 (6 bases). The CDR3 runs to 16 residues. CDR1 is MDHEN and CDR2 is SYDVKM in the germline V gene. V lost 4 bases and J 7 bases, leaving 20 bases between the germline ends. The CDR3: CASSSASEGGSQPQHF. The CDR3 bases are TGTGCCAGCAGTTCCGCCTCAGAAGGGGGGTCCCAGCCCCAGCATTTT.

This chain links TRBV6-1 with TRBJ1-2; maybe TRBD1 (5 bases). The CDR3 totals 16 residues. The germline V gene has CDR1 MNHNS and CDR2 SASEGT. V lost 2 bases and J lost 4, with 17 bases in between. The CDR3 loop is CASSERWRKGAYGYTF. As DNA, the CDR3 is TGTGCCAGCAGTGAAAGGTGGCGGAAAGGGGCCTATGGCTACACCTTC.

This sequence joins TRBV5-1 and TRBJ1-1, with D tentatively TRBD1 (6 bases). This CDR3 spans 16 amino acids. Trimming pared 2 bases from V and 0 bases from J, leaving 14 bases between. The V gene's germline CDR1 is SGHRS and CDR2 YFSETQ. CDR3: CASSLRRGTLNTEAFF. The CDR3 DNA reads as TGCGCCAGCAGCTTACGGAGGGGGACCCTGAACACTGAAGCTTTCTTT.

V is TRBV28 and J is TRBJ1-2; D unclear. The CDR3 is 15 residues long. Between the trimmed V and J ends, which lost 3 bases and 10 bases, there was a span of 21 bases. Germline CDR1 and CDR2: MDHEN and SYDVKM. CDR3 nucleotide sequence: TGTGCCAGCAGTTTTGGTGGAGCAGGTGGTGTTATCTACACCTTC. Translation gives CASSFGGAGGVIYTF.

The chain combines TRBV5-1 with TRBJ2-7; 11 positions agree with TRBD2. Trimming took 5 bases from V and 0 from J; bases not matched to a gene: 4. The germline gives CDR1 SGHRS, CDR2 YFSETQ. The CDR3 sequence is 15 residues long. The CDR3 is CASRLLAGASYEQYF. The CDR3 DNA is TGCGCCAGCAGGTTACTAGCGGGAGCCTCCTACGAGCAGTACTTC.

The chain couples TRBV5-1 to TRBJ2-6; no clear D. There are 17 residues in the CDR3. Germline loops: CDR1 SGHRS, CDR2 YFSETQ. Trimming pared 1 base from V and 0 bases from J, leaving 11 bases between. The CDR3 sequence is CASSLSRESSGANVLTF. The CDR3 region has the DNA TGCGCCAGCAGCTTGTCTAGGGAAAGCTCTGGGGCCAACGTCCTGACTTTC.

The V gene is TRBV2, the J gene TRBJ1-2; D not certain. The V gene's germline CDR1 is SNHLY and CDR2 FYNNEI. V was clipped by 2 bases and J by 8 bases, with 21 bases between them. This CDR3 contains 16 residues. The CDR3: CASSEFRLTLRGGYTF. CDR3 bases: TGTGCCAGCAGTGAATTTCGTCTGACCCTCCGGGGAGGCTACACCTTC.

Here the CDR3 reads CASRPQRDNGELFF. CDR3 DNA: TGTGCCAGCAGACCTCAGCGGGACAACGGGGAGCTGTTTTTT. The V and J genes are TRBV6-5 and TRBJ2-2, with D perhaps TRBD2 (7 bases). Germline assignment: CDR1 MNHEY and CDR2 SVGAGI. The CDR3 spans 14 residues. The germline V and J ends were trimmed by 6 bases and 7 bases, with 15 bases remaining between them.

This clone was observed once. This chain links TRBV11-2 with TRBJ2-5; D is possibly TRBD1 or TRBD2 (6 bases each). The germline V gene has CDR1 SGHAT and CDR2 FQNNGV. V lost 5 bases and J lost 10, with 17 bases in between. CDR3 length: 13 residues. As DNA, the CDR3 is TGTGCCAGCAGCCCGAGGGCAGGGGAGGACCAGTACTTC. This sequence encodes CASSPRAGEDQYF.

The genes are TRBV5-1 and TRBJ1-2; 8 bases line up with TRBD1. Germline CDR1 SGHRS, CDR2 YFSETQ. This CDR3 is 15 amino acids long. With 0 bases clipped from V and 3 bases from J, the junction kept 4 bases outside the gene matches. The CDR3 reads CASSLATTGDYGYTF. The CDR3 DNA is TGCGCCAGCAGCTTGGCAACGACAGGGGACTATGGCTACACCTTC.

This chain joins TRBV5-1 and TRBJ2-3, with 8 bases lining up with TRBD2. Trimming removed 1 base from V and 2 bases from J; junction bases left unmatched: 12. The germline gives CDR1 SGHRS, CDR2 YFSETQ. The CDR3 is 18 amino acids. CDR3 sequence (DNA): TGCGCCAGCAGCTTGCCCGGAAGGAGCGGGAGCCACACAGATACGCAGTATTTT. It encodes CASSLPGRSGSHTDTQYF.

V and J are TRBV6-6 and TRBJ1-1; TRBD1 matches 8 bases. The CDR3 loop spans 15 amino acids. After removal of 5 bases from V and 3 bases from J, the junction contained 8 bases not matched to a gene. CDR1 and CDR2 from the germline V gene are MNHNY and SVGAGI (reference sequence). DNA of the CDR3: TGTGCCAGCAGTGTACCGACAGGGGTTGACACTGAAGCTTTCTTT. Translated, it gives CASSVPTGVDTEAFF.

This chain joins TRBV15 and TRBJ1-3; perhaps TRBD1 as D (6 bases). Germline V gene lookup returns CDR1 LNHNV and CDR2 YYDKDF (reference sequence). The CDR3 contains 16 residues. The ends were cut back, 0 bases at V and 4 bases at J, with 13 bases in the middle. The CDR3 region has the DNA TGTGCCACCAGCAGAGAACGGGGGCTGAGAGGAAACACCATATATTTT. This sequence encodes CATSRERGLRGNTIYF. The entire variable domain, with the rest obtained from reference TRBV15 and TRBJ1-3, is as follows: DAMVIQNPRYQVTQFGKPVTLSCSQTLNHNVMYWYQQKSSQAPKLLFHYYDKDFNNEADTPDNFQSRRPNTSFCFLDIRSPGLGDTAMYLCATSRERGLRGNTIYFGEGSWLTVV.

The V and J genes are TRBV6-6 and TRBJ2-5; no firm D call. CDR3 size: 13 residues. Trimming cost V 4 bases and J 4 bases, with 10 bases left between them. CDR1 and CDR2 from the germline V gene are MNHNY and SVGAGI (reference sequence). DNA for the CDR3: TGTGCCAGCAGTTCCCGGTCGGGAGAGACCCAGTACTTC. It yields the protein CASSSRSGETQYF.

The chain joins TRBV28 to TRBJ2-7; 7 bases are shared with TRBD1. The CDR3 covers 16 residues. V lost 6 bases, J lost 3 bases, and 14 bases stayed unmatched. From germline, CDR1 is MDHEN and CDR2 SYDVKM. This chain's CDR3 is CASSQLGVGQSYEQYF. The CDR3 bases are TGTGCCAGCAGCCAGTTGGGGGTGGGACAGAGCTACGAGCAGTACTTC.

The CDR3 here is CSVLVQEDSPLHF. The CDR3 DNA sequence: TGCAGCGTTTTGGTACAGGAAGATTCACCCCTCCACTTT. The chain joins TRBV29-1 to TRBJ1-6, with D maybe TRBD1 (5 bases). Trimming shortened V by 5 bases and J by 8 bases, and 13 bases separated the two germline ends. The length of the CDR3 is 13 residues. The germline V gene encodes CDR1 SQVTM and CDR2 ANQGSEA.

This chain connects TRBV6-5 to TRBJ2-7; 7 bases line up with TRBD1. The V gene's germline CDR1 is MNHEY and CDR2 SVGAGI. The length of the CDR3 is 13 residues. V lost 5 bases, J lost 2 bases, and 3 bases stayed unmatched. The CDR3 DNA reads TGTGCCAGCAGTCGGGACAGAGCCTACGAGCAGTACTTC. Amino acids: CASSRDRAYEQYF.

The rearrangement links TRBV29-1 to TRBJ2-1; 12 bases map to TRBD2. Germline V CDR1 and CDR2: SQVTM, ANQGSEA. This CDR3 comprises 14 residues. V lost 6 bases, J lost 6 bases, and 6 bases stayed unmatched. In DNA, the CDR3 is TGCAGCGTGAGACTAGCGGGAGTGGTCAATGAGCAGTTCTTC. It encodes CSVRLAGVVNEQFF.

The J gene is TRBJ1-5, the V gene TRBV19; 8 bases are shared with TRBD1. From germline, CDR1 is LNHDA and CDR2 SQIVND (reference sequence). J was trimmed by 2 bases and V by 5 bases; bases with no gene match: 5. This CDR3 region has 15 residues. CDR3 DNA: TGTGCCAGTAGTGCTGGACAGGGACGCAATCAGCCCCAGCATTTT. It is translated as CASSAGQGRNQPQHF. The variable domain in full, with the rest retrieved from reference TRBV19 and TRBJ1-5, is DGGITQSPKYLFRKEGQNVTLSCEQNLNHDAMYWYRQDPGQGLRLIYYSQIVNDFQKGDIAEGYSVSREKKESFPLTVTSAQKNPTAFYLCASSAGQGRNQPQHFGDGTRLSIL.

V gene TRBV4-1 combines with J gene TRBJ1-5; no definite D call. Trimming removed 4 bases at V and 0 bases at J, with 16 bases between. The CDR3 length is 17 residues. Germline V gives CDR1 MGHRA, CDR2 YSYEKL. The CDR3 sequence is CASSPSPQATSNQPQHF. CDR3 sequence (DNA): TGCGCCAGCAGCCCCTCCCCCCAGGCAACTAGCAATCAGCCCCAGCATTTT.

This clone was observed a single time. This chain links TRBV18 with TRBJ2-2, with 7 bases aligning to TRBD1. Losses at the gene ends were 3 bases for V and 5 bases for J; bases not matched to a gene: 9. Germline values: CDR1 KGHSH, CDR2 LQKENI. The CDR3 has 16 amino acids. The CDR3 DNA reads as TGTGCCAGCTCACCTACCGGGACAGCTGCGACCGGGGAGCTGTTTTTT. Encoded protein: CASSPTGTAATGELFF. The full variable domain, rest sourced from reference TRBV18 and TRBJ2-2, is NAGVMQNPRHLVRRRGQEARLRCSPMKGHSHVYWYRQLPEEGLKFMVYLQKENIIDESGMPKERFSAEFPKEGPSILRIQQVVRGDSAAYFCASSPTGTAATGELFFGEGSRLTVL.

This chain uses TRBV30 with TRBJ2-5; D not resolved. The end of the DNA aligns better with TRBJ2-7, so the J call may be wrong. In germline, CDR1 is GTSNPN, CDR2 SVGIG (reference sequence). The CDR3 runs 12 residues. CDR3 sequence reads: CAWTGSSYEQYF. The CDR3 DNA reads TGTGCCTGGACAGGAAGCTCCTACGAGCAGTACTTC.